The 32 T cell receptor beta chains presented below share a single source sample, sequenced in a study of blood T cell repertoires in COVID-19. TCRdb's copy holds only in-frame clones and misses some; the assay was immunoSEQ multiplex PCR. This table holds 86,000 or so clones, around nine tenths found once. The sequencing input was peripheral blood. Every receptor here comes from a man in his fifties or sixties with active or convalescent COVID-19.

This clone was counted a few times. The V call is TRBV7-8, the J call TRBJ1-5; 10 positions agree with TRBD1. V trimming: 2 bases; J trimming: 5 bases; junction bases outside the gene matches: 9. The CDR3 extends over 17 amino acids. Germline assignment: CDR1 SGHVS and CDR2 FQNEAQ. DNA of the CDR3: TGTGCCAGCAGCTTACGGATGACAGGGGGCGCGGATCAGCCCCAGCATTTT. Translating gives CASSLRMTGGADQPQHF.

This clone occurred a few times. The gene calls are TRBV7-2 and TRBJ2-3; perhaps TRBD1 as D (6 bases). The V gene lost 6 bases and the J gene lost 1 base, with 11 bases spanning the gap. The length of the CDR3 is 14 residues. CDR1 SGHTA and CDR2 FQGNSA come from the germline V gene. CDR3 sequence (DNA): TGTGCCAGCAGTTTAAACAGGGGCACAGATACGCAGTATTTT. It codes for CASSLNRGTDTQYF.

The gene calls are TRBV7-8 and TRBJ2-5, with 10 bases matching TRBD1. CDR1 is SGHVS, CDR2 FQNEAQ, per germline. With 1 base clipped from V and 5 bases from J, the junction kept 4 bases outside the gene matches. The CDR3 loop spans 15 amino acids. As DNA, the CDR3 is TGTGCCAGCAGCTTAGGGTCGGGACAGGGGGAGACCCAGTACTTC. Translation: CASSLGSGQGETQYF.

The chain links TRBV24-1 to TRBJ2-5, with D possibly matching TRBD1 (5 bases). The CDR3 is 16 residues long. The germline CDR1 and CDR2 sequences are KGHDR and SFDVKD. Trimming pared 3 bases from V and 3 bases from J, leaving 16 bases between. The CDR3 here is CATSDPAPGIEETQYF. CDR3 nucleotide sequence: TGTGCCACCAGTGATCCGGCACCAGGGATAGAAGAGACCCAGTACTTC.

The chain couples TRBV12-5 to TRBJ2-2; D may be TRBD1 (6 bases). This CDR3 has 16 residues. Trimming pared 4 bases from V and 1 base from J, leaving 13 bases between. The germline gives CDR1 LGHNT, CDR2 FRNRAP. DNA for the CDR3: TGTGCTAGTGGTTCTTGGACAGCCGGGAACACCGGGGAGCTGTTTTTT. Protein product: CASGSWTAGNTGELFF.

This clone was observed many times. The J gene is TRBJ1-1, the V gene TRBV7-6; D might be TRBD1 (6 bases). The CDR3 length is 14 residues. Deletions cut 8 bases from V and 6 bases from J, with 19 bases between. Germline V lookup: CDR1 SGHVS, CDR2 FNYEAQ. This CDR3 is CASLGRQVFAEAFF. In nucleotides, the CDR3 is TGTGCCAGCCTGGGCCGACAGGTGTTTGCTGAAGCTTTCTTT.

The chain combines TRBV5-5 with TRBJ2-3; 13 bases align to TRBD2. V was clipped by 5 bases and J by 7 bases; unmatched bases: 7. Germline V gene sequence: CDR1 SGHKS, CDR2 YYEKEE (reference sequence). The CDR3 is 15 residues long. CDR3: CASRSTSGGAYTQYF. Here the CDR3 DNA reads TGTGCCAGCAGGTCAACTAGCGGGGGGGCCTATACGCAGTATTTT.

The chain combines TRBV20-1 with TRBJ1-5, with 7 bases fitting TRBD1. The J segment lost 5 bases and the V segment lost 3 bases, leaving 10 bases of the junction unmatched. CDR1 and CDR2 (germline): DFQATT, SNEGSKA (reference sequence). This CDR3 has 15 residues. DNA for the CDR3: TGCAGTGCTAGTCGGGAACAGGGGATCGATCAGCCCCAGCATTTT. Protein product: CSASREQGIDQPQHF.

This rearrangement joins TRBV5-1 to TRBJ2-1, with D possibly matching TRBD2 (5 bases). V was clipped by 7 bases and J by 3 bases, with 17 bases between them. CDR1 and CDR2 from the germline V gene are SGHRS and YFSETQ. The CDR3 runs to 15 residues. The CDR3 here is CASRRVASGYNEQFF. As DNA, the CDR3 is TGCGCCAGCCGCCGGGTGGCCAGCGGCTACAATGAGCAGTTCTTC.

This chain connects TRBV6-5 to TRBJ1-1, with a weak D call TRBD1 (5 bases). The V gene's germline CDR1 is MNHEY and CDR2 SVGAGI. This CDR3 is 15 amino acids long. V lost 6 bases, J lost 1 base, and 15 bases lay in between. The CDR3 DNA is TGTGCCAGCAGCCCAACGGAGGGGAAGAACACTGAAGCTTTCTTT. It codes for CASSPTEGKNTEAFF.

The J gene is TRBJ1-2, the V gene TRBV21-1; TRBD1 was called by the table and not checked on the DNA. TRBV21-1 is a listed pseudogene. This CDR3 region has 19 residues. Here the CDR3 DNA reads TGTGCCAGCAGCAAAGAAGCCTGGGACAGGGGGCCCTATAACTATGGCTACACCTTC. Protein: CASSKEAWDRGPYNYGYTF.

The CDR3 DNA follows: TGCGCCAGCAGCTTGGCCCTACTAGCGGGACGCACAGATACGCAGTATTTT. Protein sequence: CASSLALLAGRTDTQYF. The chain joins TRBV5-1 to TRBJ2-3; the match to TRBD2 covers 10 bases. CDR1 and CDR2 from the germline V gene are SGHRS and YFSETQ. J was trimmed by 1 base and V by 0 bases; bases with no gene match: 5. This CDR3 region has 17 residues.

V usage is TRBV4-3 and J usage is TRBJ2-5; the D is unclear. The CDR3 is 13 residues long. Between the trimmed V and J ends, which lost 1 base and 2 bases, there was a span of 5 bases. Germline-derived CDR1 and CDR2 are LGHNA and YSLEER. The CDR3 nucleotides are TGCGCCAGCAGCCAAGGTCCACAAGAGACCCAGTACTTC. It yields the protein CASSQGPQETQYF.

The rearrangement links TRBV21-1 to TRBJ2-5; TRBD1 is the table's D call and was not checked against the DNA. TRBV21-1 is given as a pseudogene. The CDR3 has 11 residues. CDR3 DNA sequence: TGTGCCAGGACAGCCCAAGAGACCCAGTACTTC. Encoded protein: CARTAQETQYF.

The chain uses TRBV9 and TRBJ2-5; 10 nucleotides line up with TRBD2. Looked up from germline, CDR1 is SGDLS and CDR2 is YYNGEE. Trimming took 4 bases from V and 0 from J; bases not matched to a gene: 12. There are 18 residues in the CDR3. Written as DNA, the CDR3 is TGTGCCAGCAGCCCTTCCGCTAGCGGGGGCCAGTACCAAGAGACCCAGTACTTC. It specifies CASSPSASGGQYQETQYF.

This sequence joins TRBV3-1 (or the pseudogene TRBV3-2) and TRBJ1-1; perhaps TRBD1 as D (6 bases). This CDR3 has 13 residues. Trimming pared 4 bases from V and 1 base from J, leaving 7 bases between. Germline V gene data show CDR1 as LGHDT and CDR2 as YNNKEL (reference sequence). The CDR3 DNA is TGTGCCAGCAGCCGACAGGAGAACACTGAAGCTTTCTTT. Protein product: CASSRQENTEAFF.

The chain employs TRBV5-5 and TRBJ2-5, with 8 bases fitting TRBD2. The germline CDR1 and CDR2 sequences are SGHKS and YYEKEE (reference sequence). Losses at the gene ends were 2 bases for V and 1 base for J; bases not matched to a gene: 1. There are 14 residues in the CDR3. The CDR3 sequence is CASSFAGGQETQYF. Written as DNA, the CDR3 is TGTGCCAGCAGCTTCGCGGGGGGCCAAGAGACCCAGTACTTC. The complete variable domain, with remaining parts taken from reference TRBV5-5 and TRBJ2-5, reads DAGVTQSPTHLIKTRGQQVTLRCSPISGHKSVSWYQQVLGQGPQFIFQYYEKEERGRGNFPDRFSARQFPNYSSELNVNALLLGDSALYLCASSFAGGQETQYFGPGTRLLVL.

J is TRBJ2-1 and V is TRBV6-1, with D perhaps matching TRBD1 (6 bases). Germline lookup yields CDR1 MNHNS and CDR2 SASEGT. The CDR3 loop spans 14 amino acids. V lost 1 base and J 8 bases, leaving 12 bases between the germline ends. The CDR3 region has the DNA TGTGCCAGCAGTGAAGGGACAGCCCTTCATGAGCAGTTCTTC. Translation gives CASSEGTALHEQFF.

This clone was detected only once. This sequence joins TRBV7-6 and TRBJ2-2; 7 bases align to TRBD1. CDR1 is SGHVS, CDR2 FNYEAQ, per germline. The V gene end was trimmed by 5 bases and the J gene end by 5 bases; junction bases not matched to a gene: 8. The CDR3 spans 15 residues. The CDR3 nucleotides read TGTGCCAGCAGCCCTACTAGGGACAGAACCGGGGAGCTGTTTTTT. Protein: CASSPTRDRTGELFF.

The chain employs TRBV11-2 and TRBJ2-2; perhaps TRBD2 as D (5 bases). Trimming removed 4 bases from V and 7 bases from J, with 13 bases in between. Germline CDR1 SGHAT, CDR2 FQNNGV. The CDR3 consists of 14 residues. The CDR3: CASSSEAGGGELFF. As DNA, the CDR3 is TGTGCCAGCAGCTCCGAGGCGGGCGGCGGGGAGCTGTTTTTT.

The rearrangement joins TRBV6-2 or TRBV6-3 to TRBJ1-5; a possible D gene is TRBD1 (5 bases). The CDR3 runs 19 residues. V gave up 0 bases and J gave up 1 base, with 19 bases separating them. Germline V lookup: CDR1 MNHEY, CDR2 SVGEGT. CDR3 in amino acids: CASSYSRKGRGLSNQPQHF. DNA for the CDR3: TGTGCCAGCAGTTACTCGAGAAAGGGGCGAGGTCTGAGCAATCAGCCCCAGCATTTT.

The chain couples TRBV18 to TRBJ1-1; unclear D gene. V lost 2 bases to trimming and J lost 2 bases, with 6 bases between them. There are 13 residues in the CDR3. Looked up from germline, CDR1 is KGHSH and CDR2 is LQKENI. The CDR3 is CASSPGDNTEAFF. The CDR3 region has the DNA TGTGCCAGCTCACCAGGAGACAACACTGAAGCTTTCTTT.

V and J are TRBV4-1 and TRBJ2-1; 8 bases fit TRBD1. This CDR3 is 15 amino acids long. The junction had 2 bases not matched to a gene; V was cut back by 4 bases and J by 0 bases. Germline CDR1 is MGHRA and CDR2 is YSYEKL. The CDR3 DNA reads TGCGCCAGCAGCCTCGGGACAGGCTCCTACAATGAGCAGTTCTTC. This encodes CASSLGTGSYNEQFF.

The V and J genes are TRBV23-1 and TRBJ1-1; D gene unclear. TRBV23-1 falls under the ORF class, with uncertain function. The CDR3 length is 14 residues. V was cut by 5 bases and J by 5 bases, with 15 bases left in between. The CDR3 region is CASSKAKGGTEAFF. DNA for the CDR3: TGCGCCAGCAGTAAGGCGAAGGGAGGAACTGAAGCTTTCTTT.

The V call is TRBV10-3, the J call TRBJ1-2; D unresolved. CDR1 and CDR2 (germline): ENHRY, SYGVKD. The CDR3 length is 12 residues. The V end lost 0 bases, the J end lost 6 bases, and 5 bases lay between the germline ends. The CDR3 nucleotides are TGTGCCATCAGTGAGTCGCGGGATGGCTACACCTTC. Translating it yields CAISESRDGYTF.

The gene calls are TRBV29-1 and TRBJ1-1, with D possibly being TRBD1 (6 bases). The germline gives CDR1 SQVTM, CDR2 ANQGSEA. This CDR3 is built from 14 residues. V lost 6 bases and J lost 1, with 15 bases in between. The CDR3 nucleotides are TGCAGCGTAGAAAGGGACACCTCGAACACTGAAGCTTTCTTT. Translated, it gives CSVERDTSNTEAFF.

The V gene is TRBV5-1, the J gene TRBJ2-3; 10 bases match TRBD2. The CDR3 totals 17 residues. V was pared by 0 bases and J by 5 bases, with 9 bases of the junction left unmatched. Germline V gene lookup returns CDR1 SGHRS and CDR2 YFSETQ. This CDR3 reads CASSLGQSGGAGDTQYF. DNA for the CDR3: TGCGCCAGCAGCTTGGGACAAAGCGGGGGGGCTGGAGATACGCAGTATTTT.

The chain recombines TRBV10-1 with TRBJ2-1; no clear D. Germline CDR1 WNHNN, CDR2 SYGVQD (reference sequence). The CDR3 is 14 residues long. Trimming cost V 3 bases and J 0 bases, with 6 bases left between them. CDR3 region: CASSETGSYNEQFF. CDR3 coding DNA: TGCGCCAGCAGTGAAACTGGCTCCTACAATGAGCAGTTCTTC.

The chain combines TRBV7-2 with TRBJ2-7, with D possibly TRBD1 on 6 matching bases. This CDR3 region has 13 residues. The germline V gene has CDR1 SGHTA and CDR2 FQGNSA. V lost 5 bases and J lost 6, with 14 bases in between. CDR3 nucleotide sequence: TGTGCCAGCAGCCCGCGACAGGAAAGCGAGCAGTACTTC. Protein: CASSPRQESEQYF.

The chain couples TRBV28 to TRBJ2-7, with TRBD1 matching over 10 bases. Germline V gene lookup returns CDR1 MDHEN and CDR2 SYDVKM. The CDR3 is made up of 15 amino acids. With V trimmed by 4 bases and J by 0 bases, 3 bases remained unmatched. CDR3 nucleotides: TGTGCCAGCAGTTGGGGACAGGGGAGCTCCTACGAGCAGTACTTC. Translation: CASSWGQGSSYEQYF.

With regard to this clone: The same CDR3 also results from other DNA sequences found in this sample. The chain carries TRBV11-2 and TRBJ2-7, with D possibly TRBD2 on 5 matching bases. The CDR3 extends over 13 amino acids. In germline, CDR1 is SGHAT, CDR2 FQNNGV. Trimming removed 1 base at V and 5 bases at J, with 9 bases between. The CDR3 sequence is CASSLGSGNEQYV. The CDR3 bases are TGTGCCAGCAGCTTAGGTTCGGGAAACGAGCAGTACGTC.

The CDR3 nucleotides are TGTGCCAGTGCAAGGACAGGCTCCTACAATGAGCAGTTCTTC. The encoded protein is CASARTGSYNEQFF. The chain employs TRBV19 and TRBJ2-1, with TRBD1 matching over 7 bases. CDR1 LNHDA and CDR2 SQIVND come from the germline V gene (reference sequence). V dropped 8 bases and J dropped 0; count of bases not matched to a gene: 4. The CDR3 loop spans 14 amino acids.